A selection of T cell receptor beta chains follows, all from one sample in a study of blood T cell repertoires in COVID-19. Here immunoSEQ multiplex PCR was the method, and the copy in TCRdb shows in-frame clones only, minus some. The table records 140,000 to 150,000 clones, 75% to 90% of them present only once. The sample consisted of peripheral blood. These receptors all come from a man aged 60 to 69 with active or convalescent COVID-19. The CDR3 runs from the conserved cysteine through the conserved F or W. D genes are given only for firm matches. Clone size appears in some rows only: once, few, many, or a class for an expanded clone.

>TRBJ2-7|TRBD1|once|14|TRBV7-9
TGTGCCAGCAGCTTCAGGGGGATCGTGTACGAGCAGTACTTC
CASSFRGIVYEQYF
>TRBJ2-7|.|few|12|TRBV28
TGTGCCAGCAGTATACGGTACTACGAGCAGTACTTC
CASSIRYYEQYF
>TRBJ2-7|.|once|15|TRBV19
TGTGCCAGTAGTAGGACAGCCTCACCTTCCTACGAGCAGTACTTC
CASSRTASPSYEQYF
>TRBJ2-2|TRBD2|once|16|TRBV19
TGTGCCAGTAGTCAGCGGACTAGCTCGAACACCGGGGAGCTGTTTTTT
CASSQRTSSNTGELFF
>TRBJ2-3|.|.|12|TRBV6-6
TGTGCCAGCAGTTCCTATACAGATACGCAGTATTTT
CASSSYTDTQYF
>TRBJ2-5|.|.|16|TRBV27
TGTGCCAGCAGTTTATCGAATCGAGGGGGATTAGAGACCCAGTACTTC
CASSLSNRGGLETQYF
>TRBJ2-5|.|.|13|TRBV27
TGTGCCAGCAGACCCTCAGGGGAACAGACCCAGTACTTC
CASRPSGEQTQYF
>TRBJ2-3|.|.|13|TRBV10-3
TGTGCCATCAGTGGAGGGTCGACGGGTACGCAGTATTTT
CAISGGSTGTQYF
>TRBJ1-4|TRBD1|.|15|TRBV5-5
TGTGCCAGCAGCCCCCTGACAGGGGGGAATGAAAAACTGTTTTTT
CASSPLTGGNEKLFF
>TRBJ1-2|.|once|15|TRBV28
TGTGCCAGCAGCTACAGGGTGGGGCGGTCGAGGGGCTACACCTTC
CASSYRVGRSRGYTF
>TRBJ2-3|.|.|15|TRBV19
TGTGCCAGTAGTCGTGGCACTTCCAGGACAGATACGCAGTATTTT
CASSRGTSRTDTQYF
>TRBJ2-7|TRBD1|.|17|TRBV19
TGTGCCAGTAGTATGGCAAACAGGGGCTCCTTCCCCTACGAGCAGTACTTC
CASSMANRGSFPYEQYF
>TRBJ2-5|TRBD1|.|13|TRBV7-9
TGTGCCATCCGGACAGGGGGCTCCCAGACCCAGTACTTC
CAIRTGGSQTQYF
>TRBJ2-2|.|.|18|TRBV14
TGTGCCAGCAGTCCCAGGAACCCGAGCGGCTACTACACCGGGGAGCTGTTTTTT
CASSPRNPSGYYTGELFF
>TRBJ2-1|.|.|15|TRBV7-3
TGTGCCAGCAGCTTACTTCCTAGCGTCGGGGATGAGCAGTTCTTC
CASSLLPSVGDEQFF
>TRBJ2-3|TRBD2|.|16|TRBV7-2
TGTGCCGATACCGCGACTAGCGGAACTTTCACAGATACGCAGTATTTT
CADTATSGTFTDTQYF